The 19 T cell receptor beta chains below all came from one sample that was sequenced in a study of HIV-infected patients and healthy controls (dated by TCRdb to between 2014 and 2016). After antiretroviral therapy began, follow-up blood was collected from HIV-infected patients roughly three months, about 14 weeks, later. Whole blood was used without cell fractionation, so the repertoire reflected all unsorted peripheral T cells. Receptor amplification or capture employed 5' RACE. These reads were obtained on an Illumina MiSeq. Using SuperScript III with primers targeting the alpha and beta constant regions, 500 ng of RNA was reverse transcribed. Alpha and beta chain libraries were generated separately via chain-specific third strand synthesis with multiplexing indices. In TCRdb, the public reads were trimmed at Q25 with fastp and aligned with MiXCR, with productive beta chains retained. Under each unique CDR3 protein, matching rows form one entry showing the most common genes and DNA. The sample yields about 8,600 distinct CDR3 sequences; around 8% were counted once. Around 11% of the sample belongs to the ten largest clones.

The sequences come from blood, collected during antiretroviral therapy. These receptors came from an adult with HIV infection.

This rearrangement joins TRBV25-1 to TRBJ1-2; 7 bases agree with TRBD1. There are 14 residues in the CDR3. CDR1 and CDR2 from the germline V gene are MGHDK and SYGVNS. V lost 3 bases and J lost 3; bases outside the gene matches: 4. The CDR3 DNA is TGTGCCAGCAGTGAGCCGGGACAGCACTATGGCTACACCTTC. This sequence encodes CASSEPGQHYGYTF.

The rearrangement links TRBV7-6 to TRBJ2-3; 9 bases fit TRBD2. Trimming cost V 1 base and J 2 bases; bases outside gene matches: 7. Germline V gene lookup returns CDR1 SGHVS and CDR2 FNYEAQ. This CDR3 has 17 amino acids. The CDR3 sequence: CASSLGVSGGLTDTQYF. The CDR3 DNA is TGTGCCAGCAGCTTAGGTGTTAGCGGGGGCCTCACAGATACGCAGTATTTT.

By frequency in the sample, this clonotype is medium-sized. CDR3 in DNA: TGTGCCAGCAGTAAACAGGGGCGACCCTACGAGCAGTACTTC. Residues: CASSKQGRPYEQYF. The chain links TRBV2 to TRBJ2-7; TRBD1 matches at 7 bases. Germline-derived CDR1 and CDR2 are SNHLY and FYNNEI. The CDR3 is 14 amino acids. The J segment lost 2 bases and the V segment lost 5 bases, leaving 6 bases of the junction unmatched.

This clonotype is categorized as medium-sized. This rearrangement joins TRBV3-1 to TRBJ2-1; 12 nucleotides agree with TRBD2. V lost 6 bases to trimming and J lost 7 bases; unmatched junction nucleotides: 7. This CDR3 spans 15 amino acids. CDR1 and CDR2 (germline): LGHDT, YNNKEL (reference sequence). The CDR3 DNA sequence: TGTGCCAGCAGTCCGAAAGGACTAGCGGGAAATGAGCAGTTCTTC. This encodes CASSPKGLAGNEQFF.

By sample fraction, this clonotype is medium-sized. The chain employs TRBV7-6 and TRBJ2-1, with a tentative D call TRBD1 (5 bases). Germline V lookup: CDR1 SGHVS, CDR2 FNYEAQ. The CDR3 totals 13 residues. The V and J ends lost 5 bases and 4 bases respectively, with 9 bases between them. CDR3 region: CASSTSGYNEQFF. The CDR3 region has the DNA TGTGCCAGCAGCACATCAGGGTACAATGAGCAGTTCTTC.

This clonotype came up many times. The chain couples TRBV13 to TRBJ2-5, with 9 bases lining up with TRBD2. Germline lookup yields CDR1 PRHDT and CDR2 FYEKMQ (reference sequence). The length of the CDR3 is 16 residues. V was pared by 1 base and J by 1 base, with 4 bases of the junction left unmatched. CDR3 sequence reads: CASSLEGTSSQETQYF. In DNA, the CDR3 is TGTGCCAGCAGCTTAGAGGGGACTAGCTCCCAAGAGACCCAGTACTTC.

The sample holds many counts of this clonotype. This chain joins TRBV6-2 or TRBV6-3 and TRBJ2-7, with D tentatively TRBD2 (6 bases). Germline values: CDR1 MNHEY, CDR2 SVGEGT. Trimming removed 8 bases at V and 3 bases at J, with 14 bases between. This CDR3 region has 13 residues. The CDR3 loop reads CASLARPNYEQYF. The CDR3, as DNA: TGTGCCAGCCTAGCGAGACCTAACTACGAGCAGTACTTC.

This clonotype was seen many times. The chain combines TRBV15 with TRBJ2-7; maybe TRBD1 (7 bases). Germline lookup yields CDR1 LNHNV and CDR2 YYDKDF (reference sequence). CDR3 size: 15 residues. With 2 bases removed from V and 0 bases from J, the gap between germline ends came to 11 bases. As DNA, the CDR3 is TGTGCCACCAGCAGACCAGGGGGGAGCTCCTACGAGCAGTACTTC. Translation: CATSRPGGSSYEQYF.

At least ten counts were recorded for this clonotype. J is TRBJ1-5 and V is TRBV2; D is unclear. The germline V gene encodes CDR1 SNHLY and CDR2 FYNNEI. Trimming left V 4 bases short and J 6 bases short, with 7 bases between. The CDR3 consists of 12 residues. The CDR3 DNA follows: TGTGCCAGCAGTGGGGTGGGTCAGCCCCAGCATTTT. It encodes CASSGVGQPQHF.

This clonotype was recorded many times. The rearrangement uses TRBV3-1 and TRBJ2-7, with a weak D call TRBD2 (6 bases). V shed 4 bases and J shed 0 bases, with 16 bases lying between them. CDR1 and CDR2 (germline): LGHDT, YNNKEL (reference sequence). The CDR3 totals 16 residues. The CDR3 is CASSRTSGRSSYEQYF. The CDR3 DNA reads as TGTGCCAGCAGCCGAACAAGCGGGCGAAGCTCCTACGAGCAGTACTTC.

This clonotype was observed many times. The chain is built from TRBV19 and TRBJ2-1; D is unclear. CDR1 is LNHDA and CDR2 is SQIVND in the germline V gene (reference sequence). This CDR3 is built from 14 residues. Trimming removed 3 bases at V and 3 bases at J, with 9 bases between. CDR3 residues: CASSMGPSYNEQFF. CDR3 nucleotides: TGTGCCAGTAGTATGGGTCCAAGCTACAATGAGCAGTTCTTC.

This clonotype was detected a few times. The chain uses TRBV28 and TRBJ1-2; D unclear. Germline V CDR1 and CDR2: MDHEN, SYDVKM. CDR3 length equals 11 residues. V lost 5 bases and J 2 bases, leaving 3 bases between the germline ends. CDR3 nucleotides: TGTGCCAGCAGTCTCAACTATGGCTACACCTTC. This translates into CASSLNYGYTF.

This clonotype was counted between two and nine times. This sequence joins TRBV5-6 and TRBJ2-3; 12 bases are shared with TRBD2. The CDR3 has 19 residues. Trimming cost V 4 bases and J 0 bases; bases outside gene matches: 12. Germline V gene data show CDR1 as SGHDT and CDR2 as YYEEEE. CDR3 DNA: TGTGCCAGCAGCCAGAGGACTAGCGGGGCCAGATTAAGCACAGATACGCAGTATTTT. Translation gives CASSQRTSGARLSTDTQYF.

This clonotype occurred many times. In DNA form, the CDR3 reads TGTGCCAGCAGTTCCACCCCATCAAGGACGGACTATGGCTACACCTTC. It translates to CASSSTPSRTDYGYTF. The gene calls are TRBV27 and TRBJ1-2; D not certain. Germline-derived CDR1 and CDR2 are MNHEY and SMNVEV (reference sequence). Trimming removed 4 bases from V and 3 bases from J, with 18 bases in between. CDR3 length: 16 amino acids.

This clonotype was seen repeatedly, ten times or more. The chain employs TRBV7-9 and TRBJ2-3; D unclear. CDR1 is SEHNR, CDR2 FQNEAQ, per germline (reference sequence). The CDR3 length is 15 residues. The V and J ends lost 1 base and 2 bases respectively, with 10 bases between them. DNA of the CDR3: TGTGCCAGCAGCTTAGAGGCCAGATACACAGATACGCAGTATTTT. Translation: CASSLEARYTDTQYF.

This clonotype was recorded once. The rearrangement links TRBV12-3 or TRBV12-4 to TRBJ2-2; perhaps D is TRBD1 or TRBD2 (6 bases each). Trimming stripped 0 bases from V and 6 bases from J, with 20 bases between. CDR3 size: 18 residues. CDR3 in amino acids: CASSLAGGGSGAAGELFF. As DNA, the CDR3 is TGTGCCAGCAGTTTAGCGGGGGGCGGCTCGGGAGCTGCCGGGGAGCTGTTTTTT.

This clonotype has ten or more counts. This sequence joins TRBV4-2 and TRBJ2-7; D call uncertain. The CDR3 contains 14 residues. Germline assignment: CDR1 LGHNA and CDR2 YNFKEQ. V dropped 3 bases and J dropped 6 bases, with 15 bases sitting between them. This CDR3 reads CASSHQVEVTEQYF. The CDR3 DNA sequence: TGTGCCAGCAGCCACCAGGTTGAGGTGACCGAGCAGTACTTC.

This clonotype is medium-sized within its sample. CDR3 sequence reads: CASSGQGQTQYF. The DNA of the CDR3 is TGTGCCAGCAGTGGTCAGGGCCAGACCCAGTACTTC. The V call is TRBV6-6, the J call TRBJ2-5, with D perhaps matching TRBD1 (5 bases). V gave up 5 bases and J gave up 6 bases, with 10 bases separating them. The germline gives CDR1 MNHNY, CDR2 SVGAGI (reference sequence). The CDR3 runs 12 residues.

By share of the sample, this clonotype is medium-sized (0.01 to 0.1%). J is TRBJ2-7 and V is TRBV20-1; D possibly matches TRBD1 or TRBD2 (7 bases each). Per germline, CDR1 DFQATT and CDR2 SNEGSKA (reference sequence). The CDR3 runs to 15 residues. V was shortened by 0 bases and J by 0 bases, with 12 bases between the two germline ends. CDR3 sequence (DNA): TGCAGTGCTAGAGAACAGGGGAGGGACTCCTACGAGCAGTACTTC. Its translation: CSAREQGRDSYEQYF.